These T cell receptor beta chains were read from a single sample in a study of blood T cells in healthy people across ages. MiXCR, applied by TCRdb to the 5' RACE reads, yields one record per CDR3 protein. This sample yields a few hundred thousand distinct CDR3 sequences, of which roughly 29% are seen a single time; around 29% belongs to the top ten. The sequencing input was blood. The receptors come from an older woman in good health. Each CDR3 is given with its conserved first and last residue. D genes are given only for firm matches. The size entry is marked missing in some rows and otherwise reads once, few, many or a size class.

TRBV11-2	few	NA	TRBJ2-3	TGTGCCAGCAGCCCACGACTAGGGCTCACAGATACGCAGTATTTT	CASSPRLGLTDTQYF
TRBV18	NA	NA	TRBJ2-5	TGTGCCAGCTCACCAAAACTAGGGACCCAAGAGACCCAGTACTTC	CASSPKLGTQETQYF
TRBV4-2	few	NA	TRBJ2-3	TGTGCCAGCAGCCAAGACCCTTATACCACAGATACGCAGTATTTT	CASSQDPYTTDTQYF
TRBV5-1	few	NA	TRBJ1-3	TGCGCCAGCAGCGCCGGCGGGACAAAGAGCTCTGGAAACACCATATATTTT	CASSAGGTKSSGNTIYF
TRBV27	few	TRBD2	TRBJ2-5	TGTGCCAGCAGTTTCACTGGGGGGGTCGGTGAGACCCAGTACTTC	CASSFTGGVGETQYF
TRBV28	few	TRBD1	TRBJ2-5	TGTGCCAGCAGGCGTAGGGGACAGGGGGCCCAGTACTTC	CASRRRGQGAQYF
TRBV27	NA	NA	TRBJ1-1	TGTGCCAGCAGTCCTGGTAGGGACACTGAAGCTTTCTTT	CASSPGRDTEAFF
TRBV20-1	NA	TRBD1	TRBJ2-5	TGCAGTGCTAGAAACAGGGGGCAAACGGGGACCCAGTACTTC	CSARNRGQTGTQYF
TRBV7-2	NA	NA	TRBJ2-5	TGTGCCAGCAGCAAGGGGGGGCATCAAGAGACCCAGTACTTC	CASSKGGHQETQYF
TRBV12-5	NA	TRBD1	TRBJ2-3	TGTGCTAGTGGTTTGGGAGGACAGGGCCACACAGATACGCAGTATTTT	CASGLGGQGHTDTQYF
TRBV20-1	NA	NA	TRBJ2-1	TGCAGTGCACAACCTCCAGCGGTCTCCTACAATGAGCAGTTCTTC	CSAQPPAVSYNEQFF